These T cell receptor beta chains were read from a single sample in a study of T cells in Graves' hyperthyroidism and ophthalmopathy. TCRdb reprocessed the multiplex PCR reads via MiXCR and lists one record per CDR3 protein. The data show more than 450,000 distinct CDR3 sequences, less than 20% seen once. The source material was blood. The receptors were gathered from a man aged 40-49 years with Graves' ophthalmopathy. Each CDR3 is given with its conserved first and last residue. The D gene is left open where the match is weak. Only part of the rows carry a size: once, few, many, or a class if the clone is expanded.

cdr3_aa cdr3_nt j_call clone_size v_call d_call cdr3_length
CASSEAGGYTF TGTGCCAGCAGTGAAGCGGGTGGCTACACCTTC TRBJ1-2 . TRBV6-1 . 11
CASNNGLAAYNEQFF TGTGCCAGCAATAACGGACTAGCGGCCTACAATGAGCAGTTCTTC TRBJ2-1 few TRBV6-1 TRBD2 15
CASSYYTSAEAFF TGTGCCAGCAGTTACTATACATCGGCTGAAGCTTTCTTT TRBJ1-1 . TRBV6-5 . 13
CAWTWGGNTEAFF TGTGCCTGGACCTGGGGGGGGAACACTGAAGCTTTCTTT TRBJ1-1 . TRBV30 . 13
CASSVATGGMNTEAFF TGTGCCAGCAGCGTAGCTACTGGTGGTATGAACACTGAAGCTTTCTTT TRBJ1-1 few TRBV9 . 16
CASSFEGLAGVTEQYF TGTGCCAGCAGTTTTGAGGGGCTAGCGGGAGTAACGGAGCAGTACTTC TRBJ2-7 many TRBV28 TRBD2 16
CAIRTTGYNEQFF TGTGCCATCAGGACCACAGGGTACAATGAGCAGTTCTTC TRBJ2-1 few TRBV10-3 . 13
CASSFITSGASNEQFF TGTGCCAGCAGTTTCATTACTAGCGGGGCGTCTAATGAGCAGTTCTTC TRBJ2-1 many TRBV28 TRBD2 16
CASSILAGVGSGELFF TGTGCCAGTAGTATCCTAGCGGGAGTTGGGTCCGGGGAGCTGTTTTTT TRBJ2-2 few TRBV19 TRBD2 16
CASSLTIYGYTF TGTGCCAGCAGTTTGACCATTTATGGCTACACCTTC TRBJ1-2 . TRBV12-3/TRBV12-4 . 12
CASSSGVLGGGETQYF TGTGCCAGCAGCTCTGGGGTCTTGGGGGGCGGGGAGACCCAGTACTTC TRBJ2-5 many TRBV11-2 . 16
CASSGTSGRASQFF TGTGCCAGCAGCGGGACTAGCGGGAGGGCCAGTCAGTTCTTC TRBJ2-1 many TRBV2 TRBD2 14
CAWSPQNPPPEAFF TGTGCCTGGAGCCCCCAGAACCCCCCTCCTGAAGCTTTCTTT TRBJ1-1 few TRBV30 . 14
CASSTRTGNLNF TGTGCCAGCTCTACACGGACAGGGAATTTGAACTTC TRBJ2-5 . TRBV7-2 TRBD1 12
CASSPHEANYGYTF TGTGCCAGTAGTCCGCACGAGGCTAACTATGGCTACACCTTC TRBJ1-2 . TRBV19 . 14
CAINPTASNTEAFF TGTGCCATCAATCCGACGGCATCTAACACTGAAGCTTTCTTT TRBJ1-1 . TRBV10-3 . 14
CASVTIAGGDSYEQYF TGTGCCAGCGTGACGATAGCGGGAGGGGACTCCTACGAGCAGTACTTC TRBJ2-7 few TRBV6-2/TRBV6-3 TRBD2 16
CASGLAGYNEQFF TGTGCCTCCGGACTAGCGGGCTACAATGAGCAGTTCTTC TRBJ2-1 . TRBV30 TRBD2 13
CAGSSGSYNEQFF TGTGCCGGATCTAGCGGGAGCTACAATGAGCAGTTCTTC TRBJ2-1 . TRBV5-5 TRBD2 13
CASSISTGKGEKAFF TGTGCCAGCAGCATAAGCACAGGGAAAGGGGAAAAAGCTTTCTTT TRBJ1-1 . TRBV9 . 15
CASSLGWSGAWNEQFF TGCGCCAGCAGCTTGGGGTGGAGCGGGGCCTGGAATGAGCAGTTCTTC TRBJ2-1 many TRBV5-1 TRBD2 16
CASSDGGQGTTQHF TGCGCCAGCAGCGACGGGGGACAGGGGACGACCCAGCATTTT TRBJ1-5 . TRBV5-1 TRBD1 14
CASSQDNRGEAFF TGTGCCAGCAGCCAAGACAATCGCGGTGAAGCTTTCTTT TRBJ1-1 many TRBV3-1 . 13
CASSRFQGPLYGYTF TGTGCCAGCAGCCGGTTCCAGGGCCCCCTCTATGGCTACACCTTC TRBJ1-2 few TRBV3-1 . 15
CAIRTDRSTEAFF TGTGCCATCAGAACCGACAGGAGCACTGAAGCTTTCTTT TRBJ1-1 few TRBV10-3 . 13
CASSPSSPRGDTEAFF TGTGCCAGCAGCCCCTCGAGTCCCAGGGGGGACACTGAAGCTTTCTTT TRBJ1-1 many TRBV3-1 TRBD1 16
CASSGGAGGPRNEQFF TGTGCCAGCAGCGGGGGAGCGGGGGGGCCGCGGAATGAGCAGTTCTTC TRBJ2-1 . TRBV7-3 TRBD2 16
CASGYPPTGTSGGAGEQFF TGTGCCAGCGGATACCCCCCTACCGGGACTAGCGGGGGGGCCGGTGAGCAGTTCTTC TRBJ2-1 few TRBV11-2 TRBD2 19
CASSWSGQETQYF TGTGCCAGCAGCTGGAGCGGCCAAGAGACCCAGTACTTC TRBJ2-5 few TRBV5-4 . 13
CASSPLGELNTEAFF TGTGCCAGCTCACCCCTAGGAGAGTTAAACACTGAAGCTTTCTTT TRBJ1-1 few TRBV18 . 15
CGTGRGNEQFF TGCGGCACAGGGAGGGGGAATGAGCAGTTCTTC TRBJ2-1 . TRBV20-1 . 11
CATERVERAGELFF TGTGCCACCGAACGGGTAGAGAGAGCCGGGGAGCTGTTTTTT TRBJ2-2 few TRBV6-1 . 14
CASSDSRVGYTF TGTGCCAGTAGTGATTCTCGGGTTGGCTACACCTTC TRBJ1-2 . TRBV19 . 12
CSAREAGGSYEQYF TGCAGTGCTAGAGAGGCGGGAGGCTCCTACGAGCAGTACTTC TRBJ2-7 . TRBV20-1 TRBD2 14
CASSLWGEGQAQPQHF TGTGCCAGCAGTTTATGGGGGGAGGGACAGGCGCAGCCCCAGCATTTT TRBJ1-5 . TRBV28 TRBD1 16
CASSLVGVDEQYF TGCGCCAGCAGCTTGGTAGGGGTTGACGAGCAGTACTTC TRBJ2-7 many TRBV5-1 . 13
CASRITGVGDYGYTF TGTGCCAGCAGGATAACGGGGGTCGGGGACTATGGCTACACCTTC TRBJ1-2 few TRBV2 . 15
CASSIYGYTF TGTGCCAGTAGTATCTATGGCTACACCTTC TRBJ1-2 many TRBV12-3/TRBV12-4 . 10
CSAKDGLAGNTGELFF TGCAGTGCTAAAGATGGACTAGCGGGGAATACCGGGGAGCTGTTTTTT TRBJ2-2 . TRBV20-1 TRBD2 16